This TCR beta chain was identified in a study of T cells in Graves' hyperthyroidism and ophthalmopathy (dated by TCRdb to the late 2010s). Regarding the research as a whole: TCR V-J signatures able to tell the groups apart were searched for in a discovery cohort of 100 or so patients, of whom approximately 40 had Graves' ophthalmopathy and roughly 59 had stable Graves' hyperthyroidism. Prospective prediction of ophthalmopathy was tested in an independent validation cohort consisting of 18 hyperthyroidism patients and some 15 patients who later progressed to ophthalmopathy. For training and testing, the approximately 97 patients in the discovery cohort were randomly divided in a 7:3 ratio. In about six Graves' hyperthyroidism patients, the study also compared T-cell repertoires from thyroid tissue with T-cell repertoires from blood. Once sampling was done, hyperthyroidism patients were given methimazole at a starting dose of 30 mg daily, whereas ophthalmopathy patients were given high-dose intravenous methylprednisolone. TCR Vbeta CDR3 sequencing of some 140 peripheral blood samples (43 ophthalmopathy, 70 to 85 hyperthyroidism and roughly 17 progressor patients) is reported in the paper.

Stable Graves' hyperthyroidism was defined as the absence of progression to ophthalmopathy over 18 months of follow-up. Hyperthyroidism patients were aged 18 to 65 years and newly diagnosed, with disease duration of less than 2 months. Any patient with an uncontrolled infection, another autoimmune disease, pregnancy or lactation was excluded. Clinical symptoms, serum thyroxine and TRAb, thyroid ultrasound, and orbital computed tomography formed the basis for the diagnoses. Total RNA was extracted with Trizol reagent, and quality was checked on an Agilent 2100 Bioanalyzer. This clonotype has only a few counts. No antigen is known for it. Base-call qualities are not available, and no considerably larger clone is one nucleotide away. The TCR beta CDR3 regions were amplified from RNA transcripts. The first round of RT-PCR for the TCR CDR3 was performed with the HTBI primer set and the Qiagen OneStep RT-PCR kit. The libraries were constructed in a second round of multiplex PCR and then size-selected and purified. The libraries were sequenced on an Illumina HiSeq2000 using paired-end 100 bp reads. The original pipeline was this. Raw data were processed with SOAPnuke, discarding reads with adapters, uncalled bases, mean Phred below 15, or no exact constant-primer or identifier match. COPE v1.2.5 was used to merge high-quality paired reads, and clonotypes were defined as unique nucleotide sequences. MiTCR v1.1 was used to align the clonotypes against IMGT TRBV, TRBD and TRBJ reference segments. The analysis was restricted to V-J combinations with a frequency above 0.0001, which together covered 99.2% of the repertoires. The TCS score was defined as the ratio of F50 (clonal expansion) to E x V (chaos), calculated using BLOSUM62-based TCRdist between CDR3 peptides within each V-J. Welch's t-statistics and random forest reduced 500 to 650 V-J features to 10 to 15, which were used in a naive Bayes classifier (R e1071). The Morisita-Horn index was used to measure how similar the thyroid and blood repertoires were. The raw public data were reprocessed by TCRdb itself: fastp quality trimming at Q25, MiXCR clonotype calling, in-frame beta chains only. Each entry merges the rows of one CDR3 protein and shows their most common DNA and genes. These V and J calls are TCRdb output, not the study's own analysis. This sample is represented by tens of thousands of distinct CDR3 sequences; approximately 50% of them were singletons. About 35% of the sample is held by the ten biggest clonotypes.

The CDR3, from cysteine to phenylalanine, totals 15 residues. Only the CDR3 part of the read is kept: 45 bases, read in frame from the first base. The germline V gene gives CDR1 as MGHRA and CDR2 as YSYEKL. A distance of 13 bases separates the germline ends of V and J, which lose 1 base and 4 bases respectively. What the authors observed across the whole study: Sample size was not statistically predetermined, and blinding of investigators to group allocation was not performed. In validation, progression to ophthalmopathy was predicted by the model with 70% to 71% sensitivity and under 85% specificity, a median of approximately 6.5 months before onset. Most expanded thyroid clonotypes (frequency above 0.001) were also found in blood, which suggests that blood repertoires may mirror thyroid immune responses. A 13 V-J signature model separated ophthalmopathy from stable hyperthyroidism, with about 88% sensitivity and roughly 81% specificity in cross-validation and 80%/75% in testing.

Sequencing was performed on peripheral blood or thyroid tissue (not recorded which). The rearrangement joined TRBV4-1 to TRBJ1-1; the D segment could be TRBD1, given 6 matching bases. The TCR comes from a man aged 18 to 29 with Graves' hyperthyroidism. The DNA sequence follows: TGCGCCAGCAGCCAAGTCCAGGGGTCTGGCACTGAAGCTTTCTTT. This yields the protein CASSQVQGSGTEAFF.